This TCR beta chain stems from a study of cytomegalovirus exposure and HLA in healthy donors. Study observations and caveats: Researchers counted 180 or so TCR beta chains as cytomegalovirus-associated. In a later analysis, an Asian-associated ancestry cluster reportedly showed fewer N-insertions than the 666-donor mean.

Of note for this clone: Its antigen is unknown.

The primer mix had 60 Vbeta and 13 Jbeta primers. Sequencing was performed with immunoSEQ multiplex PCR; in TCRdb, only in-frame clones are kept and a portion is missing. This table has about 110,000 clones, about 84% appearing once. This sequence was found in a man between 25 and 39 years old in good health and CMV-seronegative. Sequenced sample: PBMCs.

The CDR3 reads CASNPPPVNTGELFF. The CDR3 DNA is TGTGCCAGCAACCCCCCCCCAGTGAACACCGGGGAGCTGTTTTTT. The rearrangement uses TRBV7-9 and TRBJ2-2; no reliable D call. The CDR3 contains 15 residues. In germline, CDR1 is SEHNR, CDR2 FQNEAQ (reference sequence). Trimming took 7 bases from V and 1 from J, leaving 13 bases between them.